This TCR beta chain was documented in a study of response to subunit inactivated influenza vaccine. Germline assignment: CDR1 KGHSH and CDR2 LQKENI. The CDR3 contains 12 residues. The germline V and J ends were trimmed by 3 bases and 4 bases, with 7 bases remaining between them. This clonotype was recorded once. TCRdb recomputed calls from the RT-PCR reads with MiXCR, one row per CDR3 protein. The data show about 500,000 distinct CDR3 sequences, 10% to 15% seen once. Specimen: PBMCs from blood, collected roughly 46 days after vaccination. The chain combines TRBV18 with TRBJ2-7; no clear D. The clonotype was recovered from a man in his fifties who received an inactivated influenza vaccine. CDR3 sequence: CASSPQTYEQYF. CDR3 nucleotides: TGTGCCAGCTCACCGCAGACTTACGAGCAGTACTTC.